This TCR beta chain comes out of a study of circulating and synovial CD4+ cells in juvenile arthritis. Germline CDR1 reads GTSNPN; CDR2 reads SVGIG (reference sequence). V was pared by 2 bases and J by 8 bases, with 12 bases between. The length of the CDR3 is 13 residues. Turning to this clone: The antigen is undetermined.

Study-level findings and limits: The pathogenic-like versus bulk T cell difference escaped Vbeta family analysis. CPL versus bulk CD4 samples: T cell genome counts differed by at least an order of magnitude. These repertoires were less diverse than bulk blood CD4 repertoires. Overlap with synovium rose as more T cells were sequenced.

Generated by immunoSEQ multiplex PCR, the TCRdb table keeps only in-frame clones and is missing some. The sample consists of around 31,000 clones, around 95% of them appearing once. This sequence was found in a human donor with juvenile idiopathic arthritis. Sample: CD4+ T cells from blood. The chain employs TRBV30 and TRBJ1-4, with D tentatively TRBD1 (5 bases). Written as DNA, the CDR3 is TGTGCCTGGAGTCGGGGGTTAGGGGAAAAACTGTTTTTT. Protein sequence: CAWSRGLGEKLFF.